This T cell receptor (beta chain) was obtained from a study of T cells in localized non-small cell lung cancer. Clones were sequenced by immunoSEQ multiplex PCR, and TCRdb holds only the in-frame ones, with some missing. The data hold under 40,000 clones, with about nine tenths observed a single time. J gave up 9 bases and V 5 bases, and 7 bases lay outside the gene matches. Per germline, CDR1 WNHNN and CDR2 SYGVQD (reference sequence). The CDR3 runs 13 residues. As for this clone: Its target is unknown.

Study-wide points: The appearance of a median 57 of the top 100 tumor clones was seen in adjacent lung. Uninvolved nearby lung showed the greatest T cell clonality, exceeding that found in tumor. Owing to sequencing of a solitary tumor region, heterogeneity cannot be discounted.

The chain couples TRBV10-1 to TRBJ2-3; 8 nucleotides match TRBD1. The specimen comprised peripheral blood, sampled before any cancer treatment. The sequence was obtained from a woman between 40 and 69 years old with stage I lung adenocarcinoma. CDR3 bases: TGCGCCAGCAGTCAAACGACAGGGGCGACGCAGTATTTT. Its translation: CASSQTTGATQYF.